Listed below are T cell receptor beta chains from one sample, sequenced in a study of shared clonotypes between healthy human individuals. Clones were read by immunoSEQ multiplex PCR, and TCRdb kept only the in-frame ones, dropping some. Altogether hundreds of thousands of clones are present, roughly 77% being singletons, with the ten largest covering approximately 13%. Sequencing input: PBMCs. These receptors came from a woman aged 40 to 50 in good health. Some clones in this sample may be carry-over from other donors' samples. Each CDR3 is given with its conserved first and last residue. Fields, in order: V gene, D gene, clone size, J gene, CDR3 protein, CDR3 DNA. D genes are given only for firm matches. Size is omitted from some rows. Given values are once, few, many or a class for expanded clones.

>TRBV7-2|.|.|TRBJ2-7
CASSLDWNSYEQYF
TGTGCCAGCAGCTTAGACTGGAACTCCTACGAGCAGTACTTC
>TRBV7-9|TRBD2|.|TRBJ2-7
CASSLGTSPYEQYF
TGTGCCAGCAGCTTAGGGACTAGCCCCTACGAGCAGTACTTC
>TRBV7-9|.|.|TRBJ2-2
CASSLVQGPAGELFF
TGTGCCAGCAGCTTAGTGCAGGGGCCGGCCGGGGAGCTGTTTTTT
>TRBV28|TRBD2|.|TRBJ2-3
CASSPGLAESTDTQYF
TGTGCCAGCAGCCCTGGACTAGCGGAATCCACAGATACGCAGTATTTT
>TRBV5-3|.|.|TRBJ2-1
CARRVPGRPYNEQFF
TGTGCCAGAAGGGTACCGGGACGGCCATACAATGAGCAGTTCTTC
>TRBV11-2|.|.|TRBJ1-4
CASSVDRTNEKLFF
TGTGCCAGCAGCGTAGACAGAACTAATGAAAAACTGTTTTTT
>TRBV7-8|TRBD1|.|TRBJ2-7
CASSLPGGGGPYEQYF
TGTGCCAGCAGCTTACCAGGGGGCGGTGGGCCCTACGAGCAGTACTTC
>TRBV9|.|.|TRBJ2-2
CASSVRDLNTGELFF
TGTGCCAGCAGCGTGAGGGACTTGAACACCGGGGAGCTGTTTTTT
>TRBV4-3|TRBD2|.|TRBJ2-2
CASSQGIGNSGFSGELFF
TGCGCCAGCAGCCAAGGGATTGGTAATAGCGGGTTTTCCGGGGAGCTGTTTTTT
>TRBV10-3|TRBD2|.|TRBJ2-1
CAISESWEGSYNEQFF
TGTGCCATCAGTGAGTCATGGGAGGGCTCCTACAATGAGCAGTTCTTC
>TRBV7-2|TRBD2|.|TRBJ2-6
CASSAGGSGANVLTF
TGTGCCAGCAGCGCGGGGGGCTCTGGGGCCAACGTCCTGACTTTC
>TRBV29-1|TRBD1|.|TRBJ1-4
CSVAPTGGFEKLFF
TGCAGCGTTGCACCGACAGGGGGATTTGAAAAACTGTTTTTT
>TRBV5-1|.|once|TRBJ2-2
CASSFTGEGTGELFF
TGCGCCAGCAGCTTTACAGGGGAGGGCACCGGGGAGCTGTTTTTT
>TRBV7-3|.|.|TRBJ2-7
CASSCLGPGDYEQYF
TGTGCCAGCAGCTGCCTTGGGCCAGGGGACTACGAGCAGTACTTC
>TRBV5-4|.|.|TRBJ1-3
CASSFAGTGNTIYF
TGTGCCAGCAGCTTTGCAGGGACTGGAAACACCATATATTTT
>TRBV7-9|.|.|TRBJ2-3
CASSFVPDTQYF
TGTGCCAGCAGCTTTGTCCCAGATACGCAGTATTTT
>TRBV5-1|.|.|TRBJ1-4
CASSPGGGWGEKLFF
TGCGCCAGCAGCCCTGGTGGTGGCTGGGGTGAAAAACTGTTTTTT
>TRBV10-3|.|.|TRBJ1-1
CRGGEAFF
TGTCGGGGGGGGGAAGCTTTCTTT
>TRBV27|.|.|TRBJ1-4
CASSWTGQSNEKLFF
TGTGCCAGCAGTTGGACCGGACAGTCTAATGAAAAACTGTTTTTT
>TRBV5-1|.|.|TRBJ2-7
CASSWDGPYEQYF
TGCGCCAGCAGCTGGGACGGTCCCTACGAGCAGTACTTC
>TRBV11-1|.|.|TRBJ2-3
CASSSSRDTQYF
TGTGCCAGCAGCTCATCTAGAGATACGCAGTATTTT
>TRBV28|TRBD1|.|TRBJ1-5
CASSLRARGRGRGNQPQHF
TGTGCCAGCAGTTTAAGGGCCAGGGGGCGAGGTAGGGGCAATCAGCCCCAGCATTTT
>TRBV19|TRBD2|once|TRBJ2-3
CASKGAGTSGRGDTQYF
TGTGCCAGCAAAGGAGCGGGGACTAGCGGGAGAGGCGATACGCAGTATTTT